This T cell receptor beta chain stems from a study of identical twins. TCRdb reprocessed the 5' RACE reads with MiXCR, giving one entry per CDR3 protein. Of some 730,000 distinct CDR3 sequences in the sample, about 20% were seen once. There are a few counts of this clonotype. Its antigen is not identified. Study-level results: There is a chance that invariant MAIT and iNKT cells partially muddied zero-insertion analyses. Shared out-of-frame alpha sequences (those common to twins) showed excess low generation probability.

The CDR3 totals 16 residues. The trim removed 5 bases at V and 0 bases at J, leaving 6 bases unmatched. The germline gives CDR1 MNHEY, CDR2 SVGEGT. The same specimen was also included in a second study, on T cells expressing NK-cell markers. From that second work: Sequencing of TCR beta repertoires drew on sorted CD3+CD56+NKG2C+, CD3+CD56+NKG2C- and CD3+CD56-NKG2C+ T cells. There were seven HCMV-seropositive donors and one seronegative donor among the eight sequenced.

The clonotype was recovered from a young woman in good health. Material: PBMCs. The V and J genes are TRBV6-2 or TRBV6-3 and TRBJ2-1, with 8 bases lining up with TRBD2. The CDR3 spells CASSPGLVNSYNEQFF. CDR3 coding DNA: TGTGCCAGCAGTCCGGGACTAGTTAACTCCTACAATGAGCAGTTCTTC.